The 15 T cell receptor beta chains below come from one sample, sequenced in a study of cytomegalovirus exposure and HLA in healthy donors. The primer mix had 60 Vbeta and 13 Jbeta primers. Assay: immunoSEQ multiplex PCR; the TCRdb copy retains only in-frame clones and omits some. The table lists about 110,000 clones, 65% to 80% of them singletons. Sequenced sample: PBMCs. These receptor sequences come from an older woman in good health and CMV-seropositive.

This chain uses TRBV19 with TRBJ1-4, with D unclear. Germline CDR1 is LNHDA and CDR2 is SQIVND (reference sequence). V was clipped by 6 bases and J by 10 bases, with 12 bases between them. The CDR3 has 12 amino acids. CDR3 DNA: TGTGCCAGTAGCAAACCGGGAGGAAAACTGTTTTTT. This encodes CASSKPGGKLFF.

This chain connects TRBV12-5 to TRBJ1-3; D perhaps matches TRBD1 (5 bases). CDR3 size: 20 residues. CDR1 LGHNT and CDR2 FRNRAP come from the germline V gene. Between the trimmed V and J ends, which lost 3 bases and 0 bases, there was a span of 24 bases. For the CDR3, the DNA is TGTGCTAGTGGTTTTACGGATTCTGCGGACACAAACTTCTCTGGAAACACCATATATTTT. It specifies CASGFTDSADTNFSGNTIYF.

The chain couples TRBV5-5 to TRBJ2-7; D is unresolved. Trimming cost V 4 bases and J 4 bases, with 18 bases left between them. The CDR3 is 15 amino acids. Germline values: CDR1 SGHKS, CDR2 YYEKEE (reference sequence). This CDR3 is CASSGLGQAKYEQYF. Written as DNA, the CDR3 is TGTGCCAGCAGCGGATTAGGCCAGGCCAAGTACGAGCAGTACTTC.

The J gene is TRBJ2-7, the V gene TRBV9, with 7 bases lining up with TRBD2. The CDR3 loop spans 15 amino acids. Germline loops: CDR1 SGDLS, CDR2 YYNGEE. Germline trimming cut 0 bases from V and 4 bases from J; bases unmatched to any gene: 7. The CDR3 nucleotides read TGTGCCAGCAGCGTAGGAGTAGAAGCGGGGTACGAGCAGTACTTC. Its translation: CASSVGVEAGYEQYF.

The chain joins TRBV19 to TRBJ1-1; tentatively, D is TRBD1 (6 bases). Germline CDR1 and CDR2: LNHDA and SQIVND (reference sequence). V was pared by 3 bases and J by 7 bases, with 18 bases between. CDR3 length equals 15 residues. CDR3 protein: CASSMRSSGTNEAFF. The CDR3 DNA sequence: TGTGCCAGTAGTATGAGGAGTTCGGGGACAAATGAAGCTTTCTTT. The full variable domain, in which reference TRBV19 and TRBJ1-1 provide the parts outside the CDR3, is DGGITQSPKYLFRKEGQNVTLSCEQNLNHDAMYWYRQDPGQGLRLIYYSQIVNDFQKGDIAEGYSVSREKKESFPLTVTSAQKNPTAFYLCASSMRSSGTNEAFFGQGTRLTVV.

Only one count was recorded for this clone. J is TRBJ2-4 and V is TRBV18; perhaps TRBD1 as D (6 bases). This CDR3 spans 12 amino acids. Trimming took off 4 bases at V and 9 bases at J, with 10 bases between the two ends. Germline loops: CDR1 KGHSH, CDR2 LQKENI. This CDR3 reads CASSLRGSIQYF. The DNA of the CDR3 is TGTGCCAGCTCACTCAGGGGCAGCATTCAGTACTTC.

The chain is built from TRBV18 and TRBJ2-4, with D possibly matching TRBD2 (7 bases). CDR3 size: 15 residues. Germline V CDR1 and CDR2: KGHSH, LQKENI. The V end lost 6 bases, the J end lost 9 bases, and 21 bases lay between the germline ends. The CDR3 sequence: CASSLGGGGWSIQYF. CDR3 in DNA: TGTGCCAGCTCGCTCGGGGGCGGGGGATGGAGCATTCAGTACTTC. Drawing the rest from reference TRBV18 and TRBJ2-4, the complete variable domain is NAGVMQNPRHLVRRRGQEARLRCSPMKGHSHVYWYRQLPEEGLKFMVYLQKENIIDESGMPKERFSAEFPKEGPSILRIQQVVRGDSAAYFCASSLGGGGWSIQYFGAGTRLSVL.

The chain is built from TRBV27 and TRBJ1-5, with TRBD1 matching 7 bases. After removal of 3 bases from V and 7 bases from J, the junction contained 9 bases not matched to a gene. The V gene's germline CDR1 is MNHEY and CDR2 SMNVEV (reference sequence). This CDR3 has 15 residues. The CDR3 DNA follows: TGTGCCAGCAGTTTCTTTTCAGGGGGGAACCAGCCCCAGCATTTT. It encodes CASSFFSGGNQPQHF.

CDR3 sequence reads: CASSLEGVSGYTF. The CDR3, as DNA: TGCGCCAGCAGCTTGGAAGGGGTCTCTGGCTACACCTTC. V is TRBV5-1 and J is TRBJ1-2; TRBD1 is a possible D gene (5 bases). The CDR3 runs to 13 residues. The germline gives CDR1 SGHRS, CDR2 YFSETQ. V lost 0 bases to trimming and J lost 7 bases, with 10 bases between them.

This clone was seen a handful of times. CDR3 DNA sequence: TGTGCCAGCAGCTTGGTCGGGAGATGGAGCACTGAAGCTTTCTTT. It yields the protein CASSLVGRWSTEAFF. The chain employs TRBV5-4 and TRBJ1-1, with D hard to call. V lost 0 bases and J lost 4, with 13 bases in between. The germline V gene encodes CDR1 SGHNT and CDR2 YYREEE (reference sequence). The CDR3 is 15 residues long. The entire variable domain, with the rest obtained from reference TRBV5-4 and TRBJ1-1, is as follows: ETGVTQSPTHLIKTRGQQVTLRCSSQSGHNTVSWYQQALGQGPQFIFQYYREEENGRGNFPPRFSGLQFPNYSSELNVNALELDDSALYLCASSLVGRWSTEAFFGQGTRLTVV.

This sequence joins TRBV5-3 and TRBJ2-7; possible D gene TRBD1, 6 bases. TRBV5-3 is given ORF status, its function remaining uncertain. Trimming took 0 bases from V and 5 from J, leaving 6 bases between them. CDR3 length: 12 residues. The CDR3 region has the DNA TGTGCCAGAAGCTTGGGGGGGCACGAGCAGTACTTC. It yields the protein CARSLGGHEQYF.

This chain uses TRBV18 with TRBJ2-5; maybe TRBD1 (5 bases). Trimming removed 4 bases from V and 2 bases from J, with 5 bases in between. The CDR3 has 12 residues. Germline V CDR1 and CDR2: KGHSH, LQKENI. CDR3 region: CASSRQQETQYF. The CDR3 DNA follows: TGTGCCAGCTCACGACAGCAAGAGACCCAGTACTTC.

This chain uses TRBV25-1 with TRBJ2-5; no clear D gene. Near its end, the DNA agrees better with TRBJ2-7, so the J call may be wrong. Germline V CDR1 and CDR2: MGHDK, SYGVNS. The CDR3 runs 14 residues. In nucleotides, the CDR3 is TGTGCCAGCAGTTCAAGGCCTCTCCACTACGAGCAGTACTTC. Its protein is CASSSRPLHYEQYF.

On this clone itself: Other DNA sequences within the sample encode an identical CDR3. The gene calls are TRBV4-1 and TRBJ1-4, with a weak D call TRBD1 (6 bases). CDR3 length: 16 residues. CDR1 and CDR2 (germline): MGHRA, YSYEKL. The V gene lost 1 base and the J gene lost 0 bases, with 9 bases spanning the gap. As DNA, the CDR3 is TGCGCCAGCAGCCAAGGGACAGTTGCAACTAATGAAAAACTGTTTTTT. This gives the protein CASSQGTVATNEKLFF.

The chain links TRBV18 to TRBJ2-3; TRBD2 agrees at 12 bases. The germline V gene encodes CDR1 KGHSH and CDR2 LQKENI. The V gene end was trimmed by 0 bases and the J gene end by 2 bases; junction bases not matched to a gene: 3. This CDR3 contains 17 residues. The CDR3 nucleotides are TGTGCCAGCTCACCACCCGGACTAGCGGGAACCACAGATACGCAGTATTTT. Translated: CASSPPGLAGTTDTQYF. Based on the CDR3 plus reference TRBV18 and TRBJ2-3, the full variable domain is NAGVMQNPRHLVRRRGQEARLRCSPMKGHSHVYWYRQLPEEGLKFMVYLQKENIIDESGMPKERFSAEFPKEGPSILRIQQVVRGDSAAYFCASSPPGLAGTTDTQYFGPGTRLTVL.